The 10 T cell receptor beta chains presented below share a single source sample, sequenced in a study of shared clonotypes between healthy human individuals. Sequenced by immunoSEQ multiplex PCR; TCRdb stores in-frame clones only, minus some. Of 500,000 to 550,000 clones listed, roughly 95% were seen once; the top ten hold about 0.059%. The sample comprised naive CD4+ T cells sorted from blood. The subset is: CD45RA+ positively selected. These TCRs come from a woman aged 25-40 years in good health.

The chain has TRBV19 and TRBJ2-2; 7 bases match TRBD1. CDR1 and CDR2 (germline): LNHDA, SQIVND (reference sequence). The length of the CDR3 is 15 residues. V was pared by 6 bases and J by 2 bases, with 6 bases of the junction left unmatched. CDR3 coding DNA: TGTGCCAGTAGGGGCAGGGGGTCAAACACCGGGGAGCTGTTTTTT. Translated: CASRGRGSNTGELFF.

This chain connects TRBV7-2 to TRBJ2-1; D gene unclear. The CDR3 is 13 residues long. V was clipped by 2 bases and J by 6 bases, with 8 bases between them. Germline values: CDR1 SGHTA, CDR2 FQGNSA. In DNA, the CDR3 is TGTGCCAGCAGCTTAAGTATGATCAATGAGCAGTTCTTC. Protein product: CASSLSMINEQFF.

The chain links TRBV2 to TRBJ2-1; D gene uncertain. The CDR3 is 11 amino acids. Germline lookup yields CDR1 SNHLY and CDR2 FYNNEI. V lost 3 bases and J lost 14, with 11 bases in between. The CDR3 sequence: CASSEAAQKFF. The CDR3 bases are TGTGCCAGCAGTGAGGCAGCACAAAAGTTCTTC.

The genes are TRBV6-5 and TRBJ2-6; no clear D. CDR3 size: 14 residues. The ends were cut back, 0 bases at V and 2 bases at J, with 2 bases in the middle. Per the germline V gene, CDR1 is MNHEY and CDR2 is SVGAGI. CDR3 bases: TGTGCCAGCAGTTACTCCCCTGGGGCCAACGTCCTGACTTTC. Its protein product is CASSYSPGANVLTF.

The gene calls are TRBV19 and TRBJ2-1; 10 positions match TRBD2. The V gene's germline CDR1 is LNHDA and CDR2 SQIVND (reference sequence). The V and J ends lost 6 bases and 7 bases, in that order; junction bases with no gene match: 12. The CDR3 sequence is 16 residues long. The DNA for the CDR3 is TGTGCCAGTAGGGACTTAGCGGGGGGCCCCGTGAATGAGCAGTTCTTC. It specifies CASRDLAGGPVNEQFF. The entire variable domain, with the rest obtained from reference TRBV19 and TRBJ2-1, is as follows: DGGITQSPKYLFRKEGQNVTLSCEQNLNHDAMYWYRQDPGQGLRLIYYSQIVNDFQKGDIAEGYSVSREKKESFPLTVTSAQKNPTAFYLCASRDLAGGPVNEQFFGPGTRLTVL.

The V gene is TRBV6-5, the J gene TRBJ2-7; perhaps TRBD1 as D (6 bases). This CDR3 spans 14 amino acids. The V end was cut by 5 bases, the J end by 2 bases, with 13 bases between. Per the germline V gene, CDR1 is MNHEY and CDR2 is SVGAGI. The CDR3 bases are TGTGCCAGCAGTAACTACAGGGAGCCCTACGAGCAGTACTTC. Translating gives CASSNYREPYEQYF.

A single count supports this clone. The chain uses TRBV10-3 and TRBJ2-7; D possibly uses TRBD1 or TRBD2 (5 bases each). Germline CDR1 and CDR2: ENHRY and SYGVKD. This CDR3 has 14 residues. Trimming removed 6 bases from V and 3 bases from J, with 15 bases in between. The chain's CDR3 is CAIRSGTVDYEQYF. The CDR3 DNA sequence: TGTGCCATCAGATCCGGGACGGTGGACTACGAGCAGTACTTC.

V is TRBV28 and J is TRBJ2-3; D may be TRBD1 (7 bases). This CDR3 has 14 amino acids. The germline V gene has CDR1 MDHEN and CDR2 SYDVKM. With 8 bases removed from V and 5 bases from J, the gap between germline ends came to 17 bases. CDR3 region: CASLQGGVGDTQYF. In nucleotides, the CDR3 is TGTGCCAGCCTTCAGGGGGGAGTAGGAGATACGCAGTATTTT.

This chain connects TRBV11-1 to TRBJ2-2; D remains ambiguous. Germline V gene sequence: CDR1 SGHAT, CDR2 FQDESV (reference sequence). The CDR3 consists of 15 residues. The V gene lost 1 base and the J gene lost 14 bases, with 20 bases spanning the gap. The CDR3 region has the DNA TGTGCCAGCAGCTTAGGAGCCAGCCCAGATGAATACCTGTTTTTT. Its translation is CASSLGASPDEYLFF.

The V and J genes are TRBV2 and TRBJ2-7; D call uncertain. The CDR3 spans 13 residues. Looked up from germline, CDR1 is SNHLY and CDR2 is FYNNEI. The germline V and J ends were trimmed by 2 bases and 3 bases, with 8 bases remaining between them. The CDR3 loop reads CASSESASYEQYF. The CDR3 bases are TGTGCCAGCAGTGAATCCGCCAGCTACGAGCAGTACTTC.